This T cell receptor beta chain was documented in a study of T-cell reconstitution after alpha-beta-depleted transplantation in children. Overall study results and limits: Diversity and T-cell counts at one year after transplant derived mostly from new T cells.

Molecular barcoding with unique molecular identifiers was used for the TCRbeta library. One entry per CDR3 protein results from TCRdb running MiXCR on the PCR reads. The data show fewer than 700,000 distinct CDR3 sequences, under 15% seen once. Trimming took 11 bases from V and 8 from J, leaving 22 bases between them. Germline-derived CDR1 and CDR2 are MDHEN and SYDVKM. There are 14 residues in the CDR3. As concerns this clonotype: Its antigen is as yet unknown.

The sequence was collected from a male patient between 5 and 17 years old who had a stem cell transplant for acute myeloid leukemia, so the T cells may come from the graft donor. The rearrangement uses TRBV28 and TRBJ2-1; TRBD1 is a possible D gene (7 bases). The source was PBMCs, mostly from graft donor cells, collected 360 days after TCRalphabeta/CD19-depleted stem cell transplant. Here the CDR3 reads CAGRGTAPSDEQFF. CDR3 nucleotide sequence: TGTGCCGGCCGAGGGACAGCCCCTAGCGATGAGCAGTTCTTC. The whole variable domain, remainder taken from reference TRBV28 and TRBJ2-1, is DVKVTQSSRYLVKRTGEKVFLECVQDMDHENMFWYRQDPGLGLRLIYFSYDVKMKEKGDIPEGYSVSREKKERFSLILESASTNQTSMYLCAGRGTAPSDEQFFGPGTRLTVL.